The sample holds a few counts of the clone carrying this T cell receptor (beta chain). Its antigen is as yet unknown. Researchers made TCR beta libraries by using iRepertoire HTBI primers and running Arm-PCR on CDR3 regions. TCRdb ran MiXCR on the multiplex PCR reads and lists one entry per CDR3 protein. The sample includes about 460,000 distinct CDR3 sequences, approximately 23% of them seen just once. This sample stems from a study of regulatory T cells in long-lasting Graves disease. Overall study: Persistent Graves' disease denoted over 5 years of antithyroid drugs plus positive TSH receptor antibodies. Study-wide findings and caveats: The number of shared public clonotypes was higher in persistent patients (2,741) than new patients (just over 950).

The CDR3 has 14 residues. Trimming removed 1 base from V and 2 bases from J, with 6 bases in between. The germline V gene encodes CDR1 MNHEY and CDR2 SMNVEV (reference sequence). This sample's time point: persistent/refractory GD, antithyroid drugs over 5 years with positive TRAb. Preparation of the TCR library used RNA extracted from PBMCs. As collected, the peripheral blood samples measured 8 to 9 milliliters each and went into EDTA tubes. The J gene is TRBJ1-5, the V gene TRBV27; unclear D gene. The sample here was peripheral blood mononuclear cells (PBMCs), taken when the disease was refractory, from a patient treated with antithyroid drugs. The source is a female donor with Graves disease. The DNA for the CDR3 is TGTGCCAGCAGTTTATATCTTGGCAATCAGCCCCAGCATTTT. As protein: CASSLYLGNQPQHF.